The sequence of this T cell receptor beta chain was determined in a study of CD8 T cells in Susac syndrome. RNA, at about 0.45 to 1 ug, was reverse transcribed with random hexamers. MiXCR, applied by TCRdb to the immunoSEQ multiplex PCR reads, yields one record per CDR3 protein. This table holds about 240,000 distinct CDR3 sequences, 90% to 97% found once. Germline V gene lookup returns CDR1 SGHNT and CDR2 YENEEA. Trimming pared 1 base from V and 10 bases from J, leaving 5 bases between. This CDR3 has 11 amino acids. A few counts support this clonotype. The chain joins TRBV11-3 to TRBJ2-1, with no clear D. The receptor's source is a human donor with Susac syndrome. Sequenced: CD4+ T cells from PBMCs. Here the CDR3 reads CASSLGREQFF. Written as DNA, the CDR3 is TGTGCCAGCAGCTTAGGCCGAGAGCAGTTCTTC.